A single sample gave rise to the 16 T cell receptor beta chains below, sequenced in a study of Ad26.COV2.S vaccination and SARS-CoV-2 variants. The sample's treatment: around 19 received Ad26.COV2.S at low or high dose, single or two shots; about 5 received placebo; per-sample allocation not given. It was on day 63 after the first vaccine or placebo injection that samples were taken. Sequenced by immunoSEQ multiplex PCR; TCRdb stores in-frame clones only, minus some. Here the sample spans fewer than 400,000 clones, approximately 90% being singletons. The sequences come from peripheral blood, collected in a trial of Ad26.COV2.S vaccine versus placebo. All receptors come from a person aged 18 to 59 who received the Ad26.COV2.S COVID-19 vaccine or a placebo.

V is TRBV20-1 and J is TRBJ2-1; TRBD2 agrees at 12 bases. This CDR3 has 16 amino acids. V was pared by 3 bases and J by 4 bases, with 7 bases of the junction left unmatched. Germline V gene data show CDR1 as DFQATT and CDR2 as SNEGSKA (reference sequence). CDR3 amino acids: CSASASGRAGYNEQFF. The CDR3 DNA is TGCAGTGCTAGTGCTAGCGGGAGGGCCGGTTACAATGAGCAGTTCTTC.

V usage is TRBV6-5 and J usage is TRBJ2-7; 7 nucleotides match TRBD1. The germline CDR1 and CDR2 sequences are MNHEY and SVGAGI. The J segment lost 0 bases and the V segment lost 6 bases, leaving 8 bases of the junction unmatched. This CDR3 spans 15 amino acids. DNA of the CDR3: TGTGCCAGCAGGCCCCGGGACAGCCCCTCCTACGAGCAGTACTTC. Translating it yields CASRPRDSPSYEQYF.

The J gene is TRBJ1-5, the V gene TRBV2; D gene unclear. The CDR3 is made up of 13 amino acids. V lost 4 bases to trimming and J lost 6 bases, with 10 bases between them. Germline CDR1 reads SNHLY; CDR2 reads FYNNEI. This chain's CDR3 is CASSVWERQPQHF. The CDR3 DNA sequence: TGTGCCAGCAGTGTCTGGGAGCGTCAGCCCCAGCATTTT.

The CDR3 region is CASSLELAGGNEQFF. DNA for the CDR3: TGTGCCAGCAGCTTAGAACTAGCGGGAGGTAATGAGCAGTTCTTC. The V gene is TRBV7-2, the J gene TRBJ2-1; TRBD2 matches 12 bases. Losses at the gene ends were 1 base for V and 7 bases for J; bases not matched to a gene: 2. Germline loops: CDR1 SGHTA, CDR2 FQGNSA. The CDR3 is 15 residues long.

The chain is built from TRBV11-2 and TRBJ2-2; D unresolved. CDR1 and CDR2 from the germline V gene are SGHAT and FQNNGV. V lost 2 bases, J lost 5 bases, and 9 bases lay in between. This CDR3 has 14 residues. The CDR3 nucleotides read TGTGCCAGCAGCTTAACTTTGACTACCGGGGAGCTGTTTTTT. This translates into CASSLTLTTGELFF.

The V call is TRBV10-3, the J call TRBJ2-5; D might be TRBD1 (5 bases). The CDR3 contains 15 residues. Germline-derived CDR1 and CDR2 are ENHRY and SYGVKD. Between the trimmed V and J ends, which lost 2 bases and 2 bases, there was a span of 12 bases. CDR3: CAISERPTGQETQYF. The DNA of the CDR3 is TGTGCCATCAGTGAGAGGCCAACAGGTCAAGAGACCCAGTACTTC.

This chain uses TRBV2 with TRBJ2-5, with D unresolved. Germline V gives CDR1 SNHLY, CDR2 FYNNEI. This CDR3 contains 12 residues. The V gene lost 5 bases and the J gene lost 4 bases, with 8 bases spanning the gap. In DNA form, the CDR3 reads TGTGCCAGCAGTCTAACGGGAGAGACCCAGTACTTC. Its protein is CASSLTGETQYF.

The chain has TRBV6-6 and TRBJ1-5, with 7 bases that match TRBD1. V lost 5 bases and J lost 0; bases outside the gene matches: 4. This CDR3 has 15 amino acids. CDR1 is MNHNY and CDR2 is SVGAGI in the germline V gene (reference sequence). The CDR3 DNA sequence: TGTGCCAGCAGTCGACAGGGAAATAGCAATCAGCCCCAGCATTTT. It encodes CASSRQGNSNQPQHF.

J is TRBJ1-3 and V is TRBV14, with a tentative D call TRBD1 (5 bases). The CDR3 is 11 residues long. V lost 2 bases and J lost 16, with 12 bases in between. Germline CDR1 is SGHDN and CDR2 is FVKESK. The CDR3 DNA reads TGTGCCAGCAGCCAATGGGACTCTTTTTATTTT. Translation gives CASSQWDSFYF.

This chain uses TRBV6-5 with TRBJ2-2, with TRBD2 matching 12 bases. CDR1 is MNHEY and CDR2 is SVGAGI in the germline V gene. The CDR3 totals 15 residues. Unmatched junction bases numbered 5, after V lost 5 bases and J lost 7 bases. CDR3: CASSTTSGSDGELFF. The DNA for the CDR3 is TGTGCCAGCAGTACGACTAGCGGGAGCGACGGGGAGCTGTTTTTT.

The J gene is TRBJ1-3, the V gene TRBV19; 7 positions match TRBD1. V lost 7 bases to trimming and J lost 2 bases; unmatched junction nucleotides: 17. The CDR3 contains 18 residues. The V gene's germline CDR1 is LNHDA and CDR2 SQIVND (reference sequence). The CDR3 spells CASKGRGRRGHPGNTIYF. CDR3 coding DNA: TGTGCCAGTAAAGGGAGGGGGCGAAGAGGGCACCCTGGAAACACCATATATTTT.

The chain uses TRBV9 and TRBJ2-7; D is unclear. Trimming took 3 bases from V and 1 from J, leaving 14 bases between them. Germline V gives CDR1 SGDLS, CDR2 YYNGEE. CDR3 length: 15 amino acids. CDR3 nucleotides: TGTGCCAGCAGCGCCCTGGATGGGGTTTCCTACGAGCAGTACTTC. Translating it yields CASSALDGVSYEQYF.

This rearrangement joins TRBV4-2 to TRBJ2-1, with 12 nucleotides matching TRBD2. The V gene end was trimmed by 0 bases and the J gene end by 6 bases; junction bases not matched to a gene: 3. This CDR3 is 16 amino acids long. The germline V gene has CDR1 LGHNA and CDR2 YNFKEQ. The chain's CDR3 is CASSQDLAGGGNEQFF. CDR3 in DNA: TGTGCCAGCAGCCAAGATCTAGCGGGAGGGGGCAATGAGCAGTTCTTC.

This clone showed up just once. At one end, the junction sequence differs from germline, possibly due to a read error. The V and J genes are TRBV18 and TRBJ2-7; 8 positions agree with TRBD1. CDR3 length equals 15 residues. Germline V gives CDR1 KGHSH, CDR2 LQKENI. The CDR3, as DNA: TGTGCCAGCTCGCCACCGGACAGGGAGAACTACGAGCAGTACTTC. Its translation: CASSPPDRENYEQYF.

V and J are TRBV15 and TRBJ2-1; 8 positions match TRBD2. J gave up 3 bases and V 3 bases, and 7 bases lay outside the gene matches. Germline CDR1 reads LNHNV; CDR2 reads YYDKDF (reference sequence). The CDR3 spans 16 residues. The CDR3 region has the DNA TGTGCCACCAGCAGTGGAAGAGCGGGAGTCTACAATGAGCAGTTCTTC. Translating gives CATSSGRAGVYNEQFF. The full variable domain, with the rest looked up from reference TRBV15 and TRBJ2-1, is DAMVIQNPRYQVTQFGKPVTLSCSQTLNHNVMYWYQQKSSQAPKLLFHYYDKDFNNEADTPDNFQSRRPNTSFCFLDIRSPGLGDTAMYLCATSSGRAGVYNEQFFGPGTRLTVL.

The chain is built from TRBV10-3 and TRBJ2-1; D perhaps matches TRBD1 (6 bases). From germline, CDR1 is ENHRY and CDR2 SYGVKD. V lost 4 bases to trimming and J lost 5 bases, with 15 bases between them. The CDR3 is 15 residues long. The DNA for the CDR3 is TGTGCCATCAGTGGTGGGCAGGGGTTCAACAATGAGCAGTTCTTC. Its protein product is CAISGGQGFNNEQFF.